The sequence of this TCR beta chain was determined in a study of technical replicates of blood from several donors. This clone was picked up one time. This table comes from immunoSEQ multiplex PCR, and its TCRdb copy is limited to in-frame clones, with some not included. The repertoire has more than 60,000 clones, approximately 95% of them found once; the top ten carry 0.2% to 0.3%. CDR1 and CDR2 (germline): LGHNA, YNFKEQ. This CDR3 has 16 residues. V lost 0 bases and J 10 bases, leaving 19 bases between the germline ends. This TCR was sampled from a human donor in good health. The rearrangement joins TRBV4-2 to TRBJ2-1, with D tentatively TRBD2 (6 bases). The specimen was T cells isolated from PBMCs. CDR3 region: CASSQDAASVSGEQFF. In DNA form, the CDR3 reads TGTGCCAGCAGCCAAGATGCGGCTAGCGTGTCGGGAGAGCAGTTCTTC.